This T cell receptor beta chain was found in a study of PD-L1 blockade in urothelial cancer. Study-level background: Male patients with bladder-origin urothelial cancer numbered twenty-five of 29.

Time point specified: pretreatment peripheral blood. Profiling relied on immunoSEQ multiplex PCR, and the TCRdb table lists in-frame clones only, not all of them. Of about 52,000 clones detected, roughly 75% appear once; the ten largest clones hold approximately 4%. The junction had 14 bases not matched to a gene; V was cut back by 4 bases and J by 5 bases. The CDR3 loop spans 16 amino acids. The germline V gene has CDR1 SGHNT and CDR2 YYREEE (reference sequence). The material sequenced was PBMCs, taken around atezolizumab (anti-PD-L1) treatment. The receptor's source is a man in his sixties or seventies with urothelial cancer. The V call is TRBV5-4, the J call TRBJ2-5; 7 bases are shared with TRBD2. DNA of the CDR3: TGTGCCAGCAGCAACCCGACTAGCAGACGAAAGGAGACCCAGTACTTC. It translates to CASSNPTSRRKETQYF.